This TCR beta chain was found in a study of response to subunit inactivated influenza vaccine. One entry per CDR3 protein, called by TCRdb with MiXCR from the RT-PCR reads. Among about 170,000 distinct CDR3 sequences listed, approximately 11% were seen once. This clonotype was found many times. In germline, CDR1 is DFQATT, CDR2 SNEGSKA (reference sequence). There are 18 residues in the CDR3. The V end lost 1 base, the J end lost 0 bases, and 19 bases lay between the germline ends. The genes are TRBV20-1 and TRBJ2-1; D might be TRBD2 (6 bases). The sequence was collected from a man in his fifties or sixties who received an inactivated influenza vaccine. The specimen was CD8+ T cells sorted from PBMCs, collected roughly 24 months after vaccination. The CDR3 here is CSARVWSSESPSYNEQFF. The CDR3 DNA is TGCAGTGCTAGAGTTTGGTCTAGCGAAAGCCCCTCCTACAATGAGCAGTTCTTC.